This T cell receptor (beta chain) came from a study of Graves' ophthalmopathy and Graves' hyperthyroidism. Across the study: Peripheral blood was collected at initial diagnosis, before any treatment.

Disease in donors with ophthalmopathy had moderate-to-severe activity, CAS ≥3, NOSPECS ≥4 and under 3 months' duration. PBMCs had their origin in fresh peripheral blood (about 10 ml). With 4 bases removed from V and 0 bases from J, the gap between germline ends came to 14 bases. This CDR3 is 16 amino acids long. CDR1 and CDR2 from the germline V gene are SGHRS and YFSETQ. Study-level findings and limits: Blood also carried most expanded thyroid clonotypes exceeding 0.001 frequency.

CDR3 regions of TCR beta were amplified from RNA transcripts. An opening RT-PCR round employed HTBI primers and preceded a second-round multiplex PCR. In TCRdb, the multiplex PCR reads were re-called with MiXCR into one record per CDR3 protein. Of approximately 480,000 distinct CDR3 sequences listed, about an eighth are singletons. This clonotype was counted ten times or more. Its target is unknown. This TCR came from a woman in her twenties or thirties with Graves' ophthalmopathy. The V call is TRBV5-1, the J call TRBJ1-3, with D possibly matching TRBD1 (6 bases). Sequencing input: blood. CDR3 protein: CASSTDSPSSGNTIYF. CDR3 DNA sequence: TGCGCCAGCAGCACGGACAGCCCGAGCTCTGGAAACACCATATATTTT.